This T cell receptor (beta chain) was sequenced during a study of shared clonotypes between healthy human individuals. Per germline, CDR1 ENHRY and CDR2 SYGVKD. CDR3 size: 13 residues. V was clipped by 5 bases and J by 7 bases, with 11 bases between them. Clones were read by immunoSEQ multiplex PCR, and TCRdb kept only the in-frame ones, dropping some. The sample records about 460,000 clones, 77% being singletons. The TCR comes from a woman aged 40 to 50 in good health. Some clones in this sample may be carry-over from other donors' samples. Sequenced input: PBMCs. The chain combines TRBV10-3 with TRBJ1-4; no clear D. CDR3 nucleotide sequence: TGTGCCATCAGTAAGGGTAACGCTGAAAAACTGTTTTTT. Encoded protein: CAISKGNAEKLFF.